One and the same sample provided the 19 T cell receptor beta chains below, sequenced in a study of blood T cell repertoires in COVID-19. The method was immunoSEQ multiplex PCR; TCRdb's version includes in-frame clones alone and lacks a portion of them. Found here are about 88,000 clones, roughly 88% of them singletons; the top ten hold about 3%. The sequenced sample was peripheral blood. The receptors shown here come from a woman aged 80 or older with acute or convalescent COVID-19.

The chain is built from TRBV12-3 or TRBV12-4 and TRBJ1-2; perhaps TRBD1 as D (6 bases). This CDR3 contains 12 residues. V was trimmed by 7 bases and J by 7 bases, leaving 13 bases between them. CDR3 in DNA: TGTGCCAGCACCCGGACAGAGGGTGGCTACACCTTC. Protein sequence: CASTRTEGGYTF.

This chain connects TRBV27 to TRBJ1-6; no firm D call. From germline, CDR1 is MNHEY and CDR2 SMNVEV (reference sequence). V dropped 3 bases and J dropped 5 bases, with 8 bases sitting between them. There are 14 residues in the CDR3. CDR3 protein: CASSLWENNSPLHF. DNA of the CDR3: TGTGCCAGCAGTTTGTGGGAGAATAATTCACCCCTCCACTTT.

The chain has TRBV9 and TRBJ2-1, with a possible D match to TRBD2 (6 bases). This CDR3 contains 16 residues. Per the germline V gene, CDR1 is SGDLS and CDR2 is YYNGEE. V shed 3 bases and J shed 8 bases, with 21 bases lying between them. The DNA for the CDR3 is TGTGCCAGCAGCGGCACTACTAGCACCCTGCTCGATGAGCAGTTCTTC. Protein: CASSGTTSTLLDEQFF.

The chain combines TRBV11-2 with TRBJ2-3; 7 bases agree with TRBD1. J was trimmed by 2 bases and V by 1 base; bases with no gene match: 3. The CDR3 totals 15 residues. Germline values: CDR1 SGHAT, CDR2 FQNNGV. CDR3 in DNA: TGTGCCAGCAGCTTAGGGACAGGCTACACAGATACGCAGTATTTT. It codes for CASSLGTGYTDTQYF.

This clone was found once. This chain joins TRBV18 and TRBJ1-1, with D tentatively TRBD1 (6 bases). This CDR3 spans 15 amino acids. From germline, CDR1 is KGHSH and CDR2 LQKENI. V was cut by 2 bases and J by 4 bases, with 14 bases left in between. The CDR3 reads CASSPLSGVSTEAFF. CDR3 nucleotide sequence: TGTGCCAGCTCACCATTGTCAGGGGTCAGCACTGAAGCTTTCTTT.

The rearrangement uses TRBV7-6 and TRBJ2-3, with a possible D match to TRBD2 (6 bases). Trimming pared 3 bases from V and 2 bases from J, leaving 12 bases between. The CDR3 consists of 15 residues. Germline V gene sequence: CDR1 SGHVS, CDR2 FNYEAQ. The CDR3 here is CASSFRDSYTDTQYF. In nucleotides, the CDR3 is TGTGCCAGCAGCTTCCGGGACTCCTACACAGATACGCAGTATTTT.

This clone was seen a handful of times. V gene TRBV24-1 combines with J gene TRBJ2-7, with TRBD1 matching 10 bases. J lost 9 bases, V lost 2 bases, and 6 bases had no gene match. Germline CDR1 is KGHDR and CDR2 is SFDVKD. CDR3 length equals 14 residues. This CDR3 reads CATSDSGQGVGQYF. CDR3 in DNA: TGTGCCACCAGTGATTCTGGACAGGGGGTGGGGCAGTACTTC.

This clone was counted a single time. The J gene is TRBJ1-1, the V gene TRBV30; D is ambiguous. Germline CDR1 is GTSNPN and CDR2 is SVGIG (reference sequence). V was clipped by 1 base and J by 5 bases, with 8 bases between them. The CDR3 length is 12 residues. CDR3 DNA sequence: TGTGCCTGGAGTGCGGTCGGGACTGAAGCTTTCTTT. Amino acid sequence: CAWSAVGTEAFF.

The CDR3 region is CATSLGGLAGYTF. In DNA form, the CDR3 reads TGTGCCACCAGCCTAGGGGGCCTCGCTGGCTACACCTTC. The chain joins TRBV24-1 to TRBJ1-2; 7 bases are shared with TRBD1. This CDR3 has 13 residues. In germline, CDR1 is KGHDR, CDR2 SFDVKD. V shed 7 bases, J shed 7 bases, and the junction held 8 bases outside the gene matches.

The CDR3: CASSLREYNEQFF. The CDR3 coding sequence is TGTGCCAGCAGCTTACGGGAATACAATGAGCAGTTCTTC. The V call is TRBV7-8, the J call TRBJ2-1, with TRBD2 as a possible D gene (5 bases). CDR1 and CDR2 (germline): SGHVS, FQNEAQ. Trimming cost V 2 bases and J 4 bases, with 6 bases left between them. This CDR3 comprises 13 residues. The full variable domain, with the rest looked up from reference TRBV7-8 and TRBJ2-1, is GAGVSQSPRYKVAKRGQDVALRCDPISGHVSLFWYQQALGQGPEFLTYFQNEAQLDKSGLPSDRFFAERPEGSVSTLKIQRTQQEDSAVYLCASSLREYNEQFFGPGTRLTVL.

The chain has TRBV28 and TRBJ1-2, with 10 bases identical to TRBD1. J gave up 6 bases and V 10 bases, and 11 bases lay outside the gene matches. This CDR3 region has 14 residues. Germline lookup yields CDR1 MDHEN and CDR2 SYDVKM. The CDR3 loop reads CATHPGQGRNGYTF. In DNA, the CDR3 is TGTGCCACCCATCCGGGACAGGGGAGAAATGGCTACACCTTC.

The chain couples TRBV7-2 to TRBJ2-5; 9 positions match TRBD2. The CDR3 has 17 amino acids. J gave up 2 bases and V 0 bases, and 7 bases lay outside the gene matches. Germline V gene data show CDR1 as SGHTA and CDR2 as FQGNSA. CDR3 residues: CASSLAGLAGPQETQYF. In DNA form, the CDR3 reads TGTGCCAGCAGCTTAGCTGGGCTAGCGGGACCTCAAGAGACCCAGTACTTC.

The chain combines TRBV7-9 with TRBJ2-5, with D uncertain. V was shortened by 3 bases and J by 5 bases, with 4 bases between the two germline ends. Germline V gene lookup returns CDR1 SEHNR and CDR2 FQNEAQ (reference sequence). The CDR3 spans 11 residues. CDR3 sequence reads: CASSFIETQYF. For the CDR3, the DNA is TGTGCCAGCAGCTTCATTGAGACCCAGTACTTC.

The V and J genes are TRBV29-1 and TRBJ1-4, with D possibly matching TRBD1 (5 bases). The V end was cut by 6 bases, the J end by 8 bases, with 13 bases between. CDR1 SQVTM and CDR2 ANQGSEA come from the germline V gene. The CDR3 is 12 amino acids. The DNA for the CDR3 is TGCAGCGTGAGTGGGGCGAGGGAAAAACTGTTTTTT. Residues: CSVSGAREKLFF.

The chain is built from TRBV5-6 and TRBJ1-6; D possibly corresponds to TRBD1 (5 bases). Germline-derived CDR1 and CDR2 are SGHDT and YYEEEE. The CDR3 loop spans 15 amino acids. The V and J ends lost 3 bases and 7 bases respectively, with 14 bases between them. DNA for the CDR3: TGTGCCAGCAGCTCCCGGGGAGGGGCCAATTCACCCCTCCACTTT. Protein product: CASSSRGGANSPLHF.

V usage is TRBV7-2 and J usage is TRBJ2-5; possibly TRBD1 for D (7 bases). The V gene lost 1 base and the J gene lost 5 bases, with 14 bases spanning the gap. The CDR3 loop spans 15 amino acids. CDR1 is SGHTA, CDR2 FQGNSA, per germline. This CDR3 reads CASSLGVRGEETQYF. The CDR3 nucleotides read TGTGCCAGCAGCTTAGGTGTCAGGGGGGAGGAGACCCAGTACTTC.

The CDR3 sequence is CASSRVPNTGGQPQHF. The DNA for the CDR3 is TGTGCCAGCAGTCGTGTCCCAAATACAGGGGGCCAGCCCCAGCATTTT. This chain uses TRBV27 with TRBJ1-5; 9 positions match TRBD1. There are 16 residues in the CDR3. Germline V gene sequence: CDR1 MNHEY, CDR2 SMNVEV (reference sequence). J gave up 7 bases and V 5 bases, and 12 bases lay outside the gene matches.

V gene TRBV5-1 combines with J gene TRBJ2-1; D is perhaps TRBD2 (7 bases). V lost 3 bases, J lost 8 bases, and 15 bases lay in between. This CDR3 is 14 amino acids long. Germline lookup yields CDR1 SGHRS and CDR2 YFSETQ. The CDR3 nucleotides read TGCGCCAGCAGCTCCTTAGGGGGGGGCGATGAGCAGTTCTTC. It encodes CASSSLGGGDEQFF.

This clone came up once. The chain links TRBV6-1 to TRBJ1-4; D is possibly TRBD1 (6 bases). Germline loops: CDR1 MNHNS, CDR2 SASEGT. V was shortened by 0 bases and J by 8 bases, with 13 bases between the two germline ends. The CDR3 length is 15 residues. The CDR3 bases are TGTGCCAGCAGTGAAGCGCAGGGGATCGGGGAAAAACTGTTTTTT. Translated, it gives CASSEAQGIGEKLFF.